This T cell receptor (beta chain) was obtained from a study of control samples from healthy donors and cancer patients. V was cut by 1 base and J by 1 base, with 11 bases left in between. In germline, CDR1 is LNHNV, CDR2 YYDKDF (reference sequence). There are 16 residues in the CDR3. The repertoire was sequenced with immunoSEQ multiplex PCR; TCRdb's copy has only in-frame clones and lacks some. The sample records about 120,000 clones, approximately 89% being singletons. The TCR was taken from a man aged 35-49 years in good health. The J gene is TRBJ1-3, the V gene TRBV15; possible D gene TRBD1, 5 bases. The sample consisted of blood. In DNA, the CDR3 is TGTGCCACCAGCAGAGGGCAGGGTTCATCTGGAAACACCATATATTTT. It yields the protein CATSRGQGSSGNTIYF.